Presented here are 25 T cell receptor beta chains from one specimen sequenced in a study of T cell responses to AZD1222 COVID-19 vaccine (dated by TCRdb to the early 2020s). This specimen's time point label, interpreted: baseline before first vaccination. Library creation used the immunoSEQ multiplex PCR assay. In TCRdb, the immuneACCESS table is reduced to in-frame sequences with V and J assigned. These tables do not hold every clone; where another copy was compared, an unresolved V gene accounts for under half, and the others remain unexplained. In this sample the table shows more than 110,000 clones, more than 85% of which occur a single time. Just over 3% of the sample goes to the ten largest clones. The material sequenced was peripheral blood, taken on day 0 of AZD1222 vaccination. The receptors were gathered from an adult in good health.

The chain recombines TRBV10-2 with TRBJ1-5; TRBD1 might be the D (5 bases). V lost 2 bases, J lost 9 bases, and 8 bases lay in between. The CDR3 is made up of 12 amino acids. Germline CDR1 is WSHSY and CDR2 is SAAADI. In DNA, the CDR3 is TGCGCCAGCAGTGAGCCCCAGGGGCCCCAGCATTTT. Translated, it gives CASSEPQGPQHF.

The rearrangement links TRBV28 to TRBJ1-3; D perhaps matches TRBD1 (6 bases). Between the trimmed V and J ends, which lost 1 base and 3 bases, there was a span of 10 bases. The CDR3 covers 15 residues. Germline V CDR1 and CDR2: MDHEN, SYDVKM. CDR3 nucleotides: TGTGCCAGCAGTTTATCAGGGGAGGGTGGAAACACCATATATTTT. Its translation: CASSLSGEGGNTIYF.

This chain links TRBV5-1 with TRBJ1-2; 10 bases fit TRBD1. Germline CDR1 SGHRS, CDR2 YFSETQ. The trim removed 3 bases at V and 6 bases at J, leaving 8 bases unmatched. This CDR3 spans 15 amino acids. CDR3 DNA: TGCGCCAGCAGCTGGACAGGGGGTAATGTCGATGGCTACACCTTC. This sequence encodes CASSWTGGNVDGYTF.

The chain uses TRBV5-1 and TRBJ1-4; D unresolved. Trimming took 0 bases from V and 0 from J, leaving 9 bases between them. Germline CDR1 is SGHRS and CDR2 is YFSETQ. The CDR3 extends over 16 amino acids. CDR3: CASSLGAPATNEKLFF. The CDR3 region has the DNA TGCGCCAGCAGCTTGGGGGCACCGGCAACTAATGAAAAACTGTTTTTT.

This chain connects TRBV11-1 to TRBJ2-3; 8 nucleotides align to TRBD2. J was trimmed by 6 bases and V by 5 bases; bases with no gene match: 10. This CDR3 contains 15 residues. Germline V lookup: CDR1 SGHAT, CDR2 FQDESV (reference sequence). CDR3 amino acids: CASSRASGLHDTQYF. The CDR3, as DNA: TGTGCCAGCAGCAGGGCTAGCGGGCTCCACGATACGCAGTATTTT. Full variable domain (remainder filled in from reference TRBV11-1 and TRBJ2-3): EAEVAQSPRYKITEKSQAVAFWCDPISGHATLYWYRQILGQGPELLVQFQDESVVDDSQLPKDRFSAERLKGVDSTLKIQPAELGDSAMYLCASSRASGLHDTQYFGPGTRLTVL.

CDR3 protein: CASSLARDTDTQYF. CDR3 DNA sequence: TGTGCCAGCAGCTTAGCCAGAGACACAGATACGCAGTATTTT. The chain uses TRBV13 and TRBJ2-3; D is undetermined. Germline loops: CDR1 PRHDT, CDR2 FYEKMQ (reference sequence). This CDR3 spans 14 amino acids. V shed 1 base and J shed 2 bases, with 7 bases lying between them. Full variable domain (remainder filled in from reference TRBV13 and TRBJ2-3): AAGVIQSPRHLIKEKRETATLKCYPIPRHDTVYWYQQGPGQDPQFLISFYEKMQSDKGSIPDRFSAQQFSDYHSELNMSSLELGDSALYFCASSLARDTDTQYFGPGTRLTVL.

The rearrangement uses TRBV7-2 and TRBJ2-3, with 10 positions matching TRBD2. The CDR3 has 15 amino acids. Germline V gene lookup returns CDR1 SGHTA and CDR2 FQGNSA. J gave up 0 bases and V 5 bases, and 2 bases lay outside the gene matches. CDR3 bases: TGTGCCAGCAGCGTGACTAGCGGGAGCACAGATACGCAGTATTTT. The encoded protein is CASSVTSGSTDTQYF.

The chain uses TRBV19 and TRBJ1-5, with 9 bases aligning to TRBD1. CDR1 is LNHDA, CDR2 SQIVND, per germline (reference sequence). The CDR3 covers 17 residues. Trimming removed 1 base from V and 6 bases from J; junction bases left unmatched: 10. The DNA for the CDR3 is TGTGCCAGTAGTATAGTACCTAATGGGGACAGGGCTCAGCCCCAGCATTTT. It translates to CASSIVPNGDRAQPQHF.

The chain joins TRBV9 to TRBJ2-7; TRBD1 matches at 8 bases. CDR1 is SGDLS and CDR2 is YYNGEE in the germline V gene. The CDR3 has 15 amino acids. V dropped 4 bases and J dropped 5; count of bases not matched to a gene: 11. This chain's CDR3 is CASSQGQAGMDEQYF. The CDR3 DNA reads as TGTGCCAGCAGCCAGGGACAGGCCGGGATGGACGAGCAGTACTTC.

The rearrangement uses TRBV5-1 and TRBJ1-6; D possibly corresponds to TRBD1 (5 bases). CDR1 and CDR2 (germline): SGHRS, YFSETQ. This CDR3 spans 16 amino acids. Trimming took off 4 bases at V and 5 bases at J, with 16 bases between the two ends. The CDR3 nucleotides read TGCGCCAGCAGCCAGACGGACACAGCCAATAATTCACCCCTCCACTTT. Translation gives CASSQTDTANNSPLHF.

This clone was detected once. The V call is TRBV2, the J call TRBJ2-2; tentatively, D is TRBD1 (7 bases). The germline CDR1 and CDR2 sequences are SNHLY and FYNNEI. Deletions cut 3 bases from V and 4 bases from J, with 12 bases between. The CDR3 runs 15 residues. In nucleotides, the CDR3 is TGTGCCAGCAGTGAGGCGGGACAGTTCACCGGGGAGCTGTTTTTT. It is translated as CASSEAGQFTGELFF.

CDR3 region: CASGSGTEAFF. The CDR3 nucleotides read TGTGCTAGTGGTTCGGGCACTGAAGCTTTCTTT. The chain has TRBV12-5 and TRBJ1-1; no firm D call. The V gene lost 4 bases and the J gene lost 4 bases, with 4 bases spanning the gap. Germline CDR1 reads LGHNT; CDR2 reads FRNRAP. The CDR3 extends over 11 amino acids.

The chain recombines TRBV30 with TRBJ2-5, with D possibly matching TRBD2 (6 bases). Germline V gene lookup returns CDR1 GTSNPN and CDR2 SVGIG (reference sequence). Trimming stripped 5 bases from V and 9 bases from J, with 13 bases between. The CDR3 runs 11 residues. CDR3 nucleotides: TGTGCCTGGGACTTCTGGGGGGCCCAGTACTTC. It is translated as CAWDFWGAQYF.

This clone was counted a single time. The V gene is TRBV18, the J gene TRBJ1-4; the D is unclear. V shed 3 bases and J shed 3 bases, with 20 bases lying between them. Germline CDR1 reads KGHSH; CDR2 reads LQKENI. The CDR3 length is 18 residues. This chain's CDR3 is CASSPRPYTVTSNEKLFF. The CDR3 DNA follows: TGTGCCAGCTCACCTCGCCCGTACACCGTAACTTCTAATGAAAAACTGTTTTTT.

The V call is TRBV7-2, the J call TRBJ1-3; D is undetermined. With 6 bases removed from V and 4 bases from J, the gap between germline ends came to 13 bases. The CDR3 runs to 14 residues. Per germline, CDR1 SGHTA and CDR2 FQGNSA. The CDR3 nucleotides read TGTGCCAGCAGGGCAAGGTCGTCCGGAAACACCATATATTTT. It translates to CASRARSSGNTIYF.

This clone was recorded once. The chain couples TRBV20-1 to TRBJ2-6; D possibly corresponds to TRBD1 (5 bases). Germline V lookup: CDR1 DFQATT, CDR2 SNEGSKA (reference sequence). This CDR3 has 15 residues. The ends were cut back, 3 bases at V and 3 bases at J, with 12 bases in the middle. As DNA, the CDR3 is TGCAGTGCTAGTAACCAGGGCGTTGGGGCCAACGTCCTGACTTTC. Amino acids: CSASNQGVGANVLTF.

This chain joins TRBV11-2 and TRBJ1-2; no reliable D call. Germline loops: CDR1 SGHAT, CDR2 FQNNGV. Trimming shortened V by 4 bases and J by 4 bases, and 7 bases separated the two germline ends. The CDR3 extends over 12 amino acids. CDR3 nucleotide sequence: TGTGCCAGCAGCTCTATATCCTATGGCTACACCTTC. Amino acids: CASSSISYGYTF. Together with reference TRBV11-2 and TRBJ1-2, the CDR3 gives the full variable domain: EAGVAQSPRYKIIEKRQSVAFWCNPISGHATLYWYQQILGQGPKLLIQFQNNGVVDDSQLPKDRFSAERLKGVDSTLKIQPAKLEDSAVYLCASSSISYGYTFGSGTRLTVV.

About this clone itself: This same CDR3 is encoded by further DNA sequences in the sample. This chain uses TRBV9 with TRBJ1-4; no definite D call. Between the trimmed V and J ends, which lost 0 bases and 0 bases, there was a span of 3 bases. The germline CDR1 and CDR2 sequences are SGDLS and YYNGEE. The CDR3 runs 14 residues. The CDR3 DNA reads TGTGCCAGCAGCGTAGGGGCAACTAATGAAAAACTGTTTTTT. Translating gives CASSVGATNEKLFF.

The chain has TRBV12-3 or TRBV12-4 and TRBJ1-4; TRBD1 matches 8 bases. The CDR3 is 13 residues long. The junction had 3 bases not matched to a gene; V was cut back by 9 bases and J by 3 bases. CDR3 DNA sequence: TGTGCCAGTGAACAGGGGGCTAATGAAAAACTGTTTTTT. Its translation: CASEQGANEKLFF.

CDR3 sequence (DNA): TGTGCCAGCAGCTTATCACGGGTCGGAGAAAAACTGTTTTTT. It encodes CASSLSRVGEKLFF. The V and J genes are TRBV7-2 and TRBJ1-4; no clear D gene. Deletions cut 2 bases from V and 8 bases from J, with 12 bases between. Germline CDR1 and CDR2: SGHTA and FQGNSA. CDR3 length: 14 amino acids.

The rearrangement joins TRBV25-1 to TRBJ2-5, with no clear D. The CDR3 loop spans 11 amino acids. CDR1 is MGHDK, CDR2 SYGVNS, per germline. V shed 2 bases and J shed 3 bases, with 1 base lying between them. The CDR3 loop is CASSEKETQYF. Written as DNA, the CDR3 is TGTGCCAGCAGTGAAAAAGAGACCCAGTACTTC. The complete variable domain, with remaining parts taken from reference TRBV25-1 and TRBJ2-5, reads EADIYQTPRYLVIGTGKKITLECSQTMGHDKMYWYQQDPGMELHLIHYSYGVNSTEKGDLSSESTVSRIRTEHFPLTLESARPSHTSQYLCASSEKETQYFGPGTRLLVL.

The chain couples TRBV6-5 to TRBJ2-7; D unclear. The CDR3 sequence is 15 residues long. CDR1 and CDR2 (germline): MNHEY, SVGAGI. V lost 6 bases and J lost 4, with 19 bases in between. The CDR3 sequence is CASRLSSPPNYEQYF. CDR3 nucleotides: TGTGCCAGCAGATTATCCAGCCCCCCCAATTACGAGCAGTACTTC.

This sequence joins TRBV7-6 and TRBJ2-5; 12 nucleotides line up with TRBD1. Germline lookup yields CDR1 SGHVS and CDR2 FNYEAQ. V lost 1 base, J lost 5 bases, and 11 bases stayed unmatched. CDR3 length: 18 amino acids. The CDR3 sequence: CASSLVSMGTGGAETQYF. The CDR3 DNA reads TGTGCCAGCAGCTTAGTATCCATGGGGACAGGGGGCGCGGAGACCCAGTACTTC.

The chain couples TRBV7-8 to TRBJ1-4; D ambiguous. CDR1 and CDR2 from the germline V gene are SGHVS and FQNEAQ. Deletions cut 0 bases from V and 5 bases from J, with 13 bases between. This CDR3 region has 16 residues. CDR3 region: CASSLAVLPPNEKLFF. The CDR3 nucleotides read TGTGCCAGCAGCTTAGCGGTCCTACCCCCAAATGAAAAACTGTTTTTT.

The V and J genes are TRBV7-2 and TRBJ1-5; D unresolved. Germline loops: CDR1 SGHTA, CDR2 FQGNSA. This CDR3 spans 16 amino acids. V lost 1 base and J lost 3, with 13 bases in between. CDR3 nucleotides: TGTGCCAGCAGCTTAGAGTCATCGGCGAACAATCAGCCCCAGCATTTT. It encodes CASSLESSANNQPQHF.